The clone carrying this T cell receptor (beta chain) was seen a few times. What it recognizes is unknown. This CDR3 is built from 14 residues. Deletions cut 6 bases from V and 4 bases from J, with 15 bases between. CDR1 is MRHNA and CDR2 is SNTAGT in the germline V gene. The sample originates from a study of cytomegalovirus exposure and HLA in healthy donors. 60 Vbeta and 13 Jbeta primers were used in PCR. Some clones are missing from TCRdb's copy, which holds only in-frame ones; the method was immunoSEQ multiplex PCR. The table lists roughly 120,000 clones, about four fifths of them singletons, with around 3.2% in the top ten. Findings and limits, study-wide: The authors later found most CMV-associated TCR beta chains appeared HLA-restricted. In a later analysis, at a false discovery rate of 0.05, some 15,000 TCR beta sequences were associated with HLA alleles. TCR beta V- and J-gene trimming, according to a later analysis, was linked to a missense DCLRE1C variant.

The chain uses TRBV6-4 and TRBJ1-1; the D is unclear. This TCR derives from a woman aged 55-75 years in good health and CMV-seropositive. Sequenced input: PBMCs. The chain's CDR3 is CASSRTSARTEAFF. The CDR3 coding sequence is TGTGCCAGCAGCAGGACTTCAGCTCGCACTGAAGCTTTCTTT.